The count of the clone carrying this T cell receptor (beta chain) is one. Its antigen is unknown. TCRdb's copy holds only in-frame clones and misses some; the assay was immunoSEQ multiplex PCR. The repertoire holds about 32,000 clones, with roughly 85% as singletons. The CDR3 totals 18 residues. Germline values: CDR1 MNHEY, CDR2 SMNVEV (reference sequence). V dropped 0 bases and J dropped 8; count of bases not matched to a gene: 16. These data come from a study of a mutant IDH1 vaccine in newly diagnosed glioma. On the study more broadly: Patients' prior therapy spanned radiotherapy, temozolomide, or both; most underwent both. Study-wide results and limits: There seemed to be no relation between pseudoprogression and changes in top peripheral T cell clonotypes.

The time point denotes: week 35, safety follow-up. Every single dose of the vaccine, 300 ug of mutant IDH1 20-mer peptide, came with topical imiquimod. V usage is TRBV27 and J usage is TRBJ1-1, with 9 bases matching TRBD1. The material sequenced was PBMCs, taken from a glioma patient whose treatment included an IDH1 peptide vaccine. The clonotype was recovered from a woman aged 18-29 years with glioma. CDR3 loop: CASSLSILGQGGEGEAFF. The CDR3 bases are TGTGCCAGCAGTTTATCGATCCTGGGACAGGGAGGAGAGGGAGAAGCTTTCTTT.